This TCR beta chain is drawn from a study of blood T cell repertoires in COVID-19. Study in general: Sites in the United States, Italy and Spain provided acute and convalescent COVID-19 samples.

Only one count was recorded for this clone. Looked up from germline, CDR1 is SNHLY and CDR2 is FYNNEI. With 2 bases removed from V and 4 bases from J, the gap between germline ends came to 18 bases. This CDR3 comprises 16 residues. Methods used by the authors: Reference gene primer amplification yielded estimated nucleated cell counts. Sequencing used immunoSEQ multiplex PCR; TCRdb keeps in-frame clones, though not all of them. V and J calls and clone size come straight from that table; D and trimming were deduced from the DNA. The sample has roughly 170,000 clones, around nine tenths seen once; the top ten hold about 1%.

Material: peripheral blood. This clonotype was sampled from a woman under 30 who had recovered from COVID-19. V and J are TRBV2 and TRBJ2-7; a weak D match, TRBD2 (6 bases). CDR3 amino acids: CASSEILAELNYEQYF. The CDR3 nucleotides read TGTGCCAGCAGTGAAATTTTAGCGGAATTGAATTACGAGCAGTACTTC.